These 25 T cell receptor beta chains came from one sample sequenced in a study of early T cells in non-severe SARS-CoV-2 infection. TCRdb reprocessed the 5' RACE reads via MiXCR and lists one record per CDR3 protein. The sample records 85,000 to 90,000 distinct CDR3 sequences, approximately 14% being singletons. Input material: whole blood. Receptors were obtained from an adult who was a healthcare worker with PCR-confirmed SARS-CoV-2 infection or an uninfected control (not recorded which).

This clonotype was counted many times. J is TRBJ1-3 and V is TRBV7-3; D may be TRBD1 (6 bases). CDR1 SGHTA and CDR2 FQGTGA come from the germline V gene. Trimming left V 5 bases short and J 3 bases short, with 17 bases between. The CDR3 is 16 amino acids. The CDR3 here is CASSPEGGGSGNTIYF. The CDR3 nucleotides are TGTGCCAGCAGCCCCGAGGGGGGAGGGAGTGGAAACACCATATATTTT.

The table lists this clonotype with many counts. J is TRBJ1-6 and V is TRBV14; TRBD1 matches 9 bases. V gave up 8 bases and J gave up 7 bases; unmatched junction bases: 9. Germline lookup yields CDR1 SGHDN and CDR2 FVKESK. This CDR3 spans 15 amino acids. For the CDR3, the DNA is TGTGCCAGCGGTATACAGGGGGCTGACAATTCACCCCTCCACTTT. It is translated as CASGIQGADNSPLHF.

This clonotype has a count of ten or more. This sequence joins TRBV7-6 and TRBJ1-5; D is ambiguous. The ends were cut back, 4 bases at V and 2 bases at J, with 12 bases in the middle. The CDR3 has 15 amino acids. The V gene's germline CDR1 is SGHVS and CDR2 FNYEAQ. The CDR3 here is CASSSDPFGNQPQHF. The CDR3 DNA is TGTGCCAGCAGCTCCGACCCTTTTGGCAATCAGCCCCAGCATTTT. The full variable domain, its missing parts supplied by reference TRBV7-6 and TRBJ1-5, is GAGVSQSPRYKVTKRGQDVALRCDPISGHVSLYWYRQALGQGPEFLTYFNYEAQQDKSGLPNDRFSAERPEGSISTLTIQRTEQRDSAMYRCASSSDPFGNQPQHFGDGTRLSIL.

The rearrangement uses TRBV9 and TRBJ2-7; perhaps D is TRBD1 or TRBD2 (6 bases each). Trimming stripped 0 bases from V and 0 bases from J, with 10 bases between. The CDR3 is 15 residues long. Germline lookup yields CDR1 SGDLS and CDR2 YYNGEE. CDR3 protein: CASSVEGGTSYEQYF. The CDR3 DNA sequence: TGTGCCAGCAGCGTAGAGGGGGGAACCTCCTACGAGCAGTACTTC. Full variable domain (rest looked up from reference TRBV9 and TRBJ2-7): DSGVTQTPKHLITATGQRVTLRCSPRSGDLSVYWYQQSLDQGLQFLIQYYNGEERAKGNILERFSAQQFPDLHSELNLSSLELGDSALYFCASSVEGGTSYEQYFGPGTRLTVT.

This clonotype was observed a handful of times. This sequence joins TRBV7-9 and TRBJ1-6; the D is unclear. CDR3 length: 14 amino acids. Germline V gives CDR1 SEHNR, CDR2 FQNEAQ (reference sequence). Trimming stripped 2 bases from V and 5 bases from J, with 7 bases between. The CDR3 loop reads CASSLTGDNSPLHF. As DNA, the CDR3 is TGTGCCAGCAGCTTAACGGGTGATAATTCACCCCTCCACTTT.

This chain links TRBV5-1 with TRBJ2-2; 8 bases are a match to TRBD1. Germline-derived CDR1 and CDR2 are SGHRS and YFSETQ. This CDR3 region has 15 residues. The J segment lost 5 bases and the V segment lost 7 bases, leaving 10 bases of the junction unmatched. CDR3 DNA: TGCGCCAGCGCCTGGGGGACAGGTGAAACCGGGGAGCTGTTTTTT. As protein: CASAWGTGETGELFF.

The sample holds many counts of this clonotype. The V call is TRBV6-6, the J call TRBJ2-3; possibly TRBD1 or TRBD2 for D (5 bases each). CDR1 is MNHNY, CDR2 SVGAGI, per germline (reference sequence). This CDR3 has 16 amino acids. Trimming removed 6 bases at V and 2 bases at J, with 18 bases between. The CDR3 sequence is CASRPTGRRTTDTQYF. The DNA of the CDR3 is TGTGCCAGCAGGCCAACGGGACGTCGGACCACAGATACGCAGTATTTT.

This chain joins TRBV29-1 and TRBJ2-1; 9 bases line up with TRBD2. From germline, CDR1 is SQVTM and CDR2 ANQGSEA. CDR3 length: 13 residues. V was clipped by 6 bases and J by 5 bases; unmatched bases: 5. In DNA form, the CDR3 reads TGCAGCGTGGATAGACTAGCGGACAATGAGCAGTTCTTC. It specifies CSVDRLADNEQFF.

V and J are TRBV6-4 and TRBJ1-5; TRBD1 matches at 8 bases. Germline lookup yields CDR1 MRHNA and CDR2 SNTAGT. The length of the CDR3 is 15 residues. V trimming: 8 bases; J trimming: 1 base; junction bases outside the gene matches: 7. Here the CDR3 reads CASPRGQGSNQPQHF. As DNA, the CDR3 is TGTGCCAGCCCTAGAGGACAGGGCAGCAATCAGCCCCAGCATTTT.

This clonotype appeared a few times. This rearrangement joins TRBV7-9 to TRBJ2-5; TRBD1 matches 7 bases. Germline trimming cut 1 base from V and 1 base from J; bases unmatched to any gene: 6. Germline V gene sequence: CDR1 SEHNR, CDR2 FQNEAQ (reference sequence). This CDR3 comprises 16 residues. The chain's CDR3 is CASSLGGGASQETQYF. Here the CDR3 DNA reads TGTGCCAGCAGCTTAGGAGGGGGCGCCAGCCAAGAGACCCAGTACTTC.

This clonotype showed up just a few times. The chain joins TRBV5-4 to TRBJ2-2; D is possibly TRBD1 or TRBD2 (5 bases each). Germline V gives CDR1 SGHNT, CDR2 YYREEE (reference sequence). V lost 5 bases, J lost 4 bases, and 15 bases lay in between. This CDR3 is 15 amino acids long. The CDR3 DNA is TGTGCCAGCAGTGGGACCCTGGCGGGCACCGGGGAGCTGTTTTTT. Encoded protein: CASSGTLAGTGELFF.

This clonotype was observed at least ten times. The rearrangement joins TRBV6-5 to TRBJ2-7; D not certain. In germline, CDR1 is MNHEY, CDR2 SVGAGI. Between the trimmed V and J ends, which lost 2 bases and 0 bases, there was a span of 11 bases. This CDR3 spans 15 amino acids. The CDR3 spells CASSYGPGYSYEQYF. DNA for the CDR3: TGTGCCAGCAGTTACGGTCCAGGCTACTCCTACGAGCAGTACTTC.

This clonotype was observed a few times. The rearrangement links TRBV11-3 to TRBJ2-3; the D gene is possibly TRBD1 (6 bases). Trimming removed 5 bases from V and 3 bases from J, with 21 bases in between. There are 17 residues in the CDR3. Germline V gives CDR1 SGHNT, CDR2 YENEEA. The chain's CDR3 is CASSPYPGQGPTDTQYF. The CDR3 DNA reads TGTGCCAGCAGCCCATACCCGGGGCAGGGGCCAACAGATACGCAGTATTTT.

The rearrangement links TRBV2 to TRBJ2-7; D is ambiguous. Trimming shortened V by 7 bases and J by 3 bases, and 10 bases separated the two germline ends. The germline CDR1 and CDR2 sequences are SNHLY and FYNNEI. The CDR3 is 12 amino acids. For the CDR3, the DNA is TGTGCCAGCACCGAGAAAGACTACGAGCAGTACTTC. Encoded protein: CASTEKDYEQYF.

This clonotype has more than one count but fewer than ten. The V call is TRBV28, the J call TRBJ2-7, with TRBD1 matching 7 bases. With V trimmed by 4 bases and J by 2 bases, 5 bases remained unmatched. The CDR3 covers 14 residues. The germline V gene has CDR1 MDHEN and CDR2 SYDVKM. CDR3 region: CASSSSGTAYEQYF. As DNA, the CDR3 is TGTGCCAGCAGTTCCTCCGGGACAGCCTACGAGCAGTACTTC. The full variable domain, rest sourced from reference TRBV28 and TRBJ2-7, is DVKVTQSSRYLVKRTGEKVFLECVQDMDHENMFWYRQDPGLGLRLIYFSYDVKMKEKGDIPEGYSVSREKKERFSLILESASTNQTSMYLCASSSSGTAYEQYFGPGTRLTVT.

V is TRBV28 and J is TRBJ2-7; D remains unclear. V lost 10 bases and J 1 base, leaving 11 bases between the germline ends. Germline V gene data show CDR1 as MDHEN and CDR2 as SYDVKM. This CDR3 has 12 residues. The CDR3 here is CATSTYSYEQYF. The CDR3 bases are TGTGCCACCTCGACATATTCCTACGAGCAGTACTTC.

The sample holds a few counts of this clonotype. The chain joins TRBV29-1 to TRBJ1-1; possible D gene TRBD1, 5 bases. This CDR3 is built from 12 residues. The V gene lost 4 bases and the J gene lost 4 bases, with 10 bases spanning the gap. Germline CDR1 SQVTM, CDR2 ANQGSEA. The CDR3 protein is CSVGAGLTEAFF. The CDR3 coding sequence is TGCAGCGTTGGGGCAGGGCTCACTGAAGCTTTCTTT.

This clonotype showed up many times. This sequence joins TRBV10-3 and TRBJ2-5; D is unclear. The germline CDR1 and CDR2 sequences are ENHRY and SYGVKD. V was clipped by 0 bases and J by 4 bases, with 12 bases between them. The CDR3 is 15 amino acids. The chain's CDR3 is CAISESSRLGETQYF. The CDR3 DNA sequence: TGTGCCATCAGTGAGTCATCAAGGCTCGGAGAGACCCAGTACTTC.

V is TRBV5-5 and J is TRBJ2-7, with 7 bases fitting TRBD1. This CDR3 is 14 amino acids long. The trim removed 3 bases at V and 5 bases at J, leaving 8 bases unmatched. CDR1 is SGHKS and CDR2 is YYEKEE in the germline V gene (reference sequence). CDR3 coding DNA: TGTGCCAGCAGCTGGGATACAGGGGCCAACGAGCAGTACTTC. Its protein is CASSWDTGANEQYF.

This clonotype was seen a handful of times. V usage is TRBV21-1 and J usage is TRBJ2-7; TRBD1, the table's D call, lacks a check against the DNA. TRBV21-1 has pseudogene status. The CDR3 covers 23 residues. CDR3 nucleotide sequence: TGTGCCAGCAGACACCCCGAATTCGACATCAGGGGCGGCAGCGGGGGGCTTTTCTACGAGCAGTACTTC. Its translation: CASRHPEFDIRGGSGGLFYEQYF.

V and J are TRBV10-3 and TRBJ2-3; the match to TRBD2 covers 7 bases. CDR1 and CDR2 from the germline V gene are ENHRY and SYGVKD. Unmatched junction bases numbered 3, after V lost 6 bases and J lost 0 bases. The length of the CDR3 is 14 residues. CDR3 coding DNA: TGTGCCATCAGCTCTAGCGGCAGCACAGATACGCAGTATTTT. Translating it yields CAISSSGSTDTQYF.

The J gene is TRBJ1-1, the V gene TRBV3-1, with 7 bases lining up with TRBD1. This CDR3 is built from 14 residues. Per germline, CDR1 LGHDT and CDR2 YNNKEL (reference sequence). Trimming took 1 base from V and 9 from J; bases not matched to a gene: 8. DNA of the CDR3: TGTGCCAGCAGCCAAGGGCAATCGGGACAGCAAGCTTTCTTT. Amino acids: CASSQGQSGQQAFF. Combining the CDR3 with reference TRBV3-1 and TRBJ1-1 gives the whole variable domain DTAVSQTPKYLVTQMGNDKSIKCEQNLGHDTMYWYKQDSKKFLKIMFSYNNKELIINETVPNRFSPKSPDKAHLNLHINSLELGDSAVYFCASSQGQSGQQAFFGQGTRLTVV.

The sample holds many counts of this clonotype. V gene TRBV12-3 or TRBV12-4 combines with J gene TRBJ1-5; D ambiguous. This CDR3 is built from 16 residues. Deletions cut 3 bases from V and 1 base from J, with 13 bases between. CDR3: CASSLMERGSNQPQHF. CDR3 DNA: TGTGCCAGCAGTTTGATGGAGAGAGGCAGCAATCAGCCCCAGCATTTT.

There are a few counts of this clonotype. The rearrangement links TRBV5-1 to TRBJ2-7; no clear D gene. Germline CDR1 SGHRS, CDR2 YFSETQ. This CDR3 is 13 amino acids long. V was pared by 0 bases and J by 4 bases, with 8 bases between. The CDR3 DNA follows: TGCGCCAGCAGCTTGGATGGTTTGTACGAGCAGTACTTC. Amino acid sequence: CASSLDGLYEQYF.

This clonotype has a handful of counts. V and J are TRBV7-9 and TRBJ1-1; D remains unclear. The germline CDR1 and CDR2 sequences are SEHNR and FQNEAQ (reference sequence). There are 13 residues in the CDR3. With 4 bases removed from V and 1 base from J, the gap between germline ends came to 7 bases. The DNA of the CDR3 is TGTGCCAGCAGCTACTGGTCGAACACTGAAGCTTTCTTT. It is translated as CASSYWSNTEAFF. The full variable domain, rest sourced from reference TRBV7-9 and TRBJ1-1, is DTGVSQNPRHKITKRGQNVTFRCDPISEHNRLYWYRQTLGQGPEFLTYFQNEAQLEKSRLLSDRFSAERPKGSFSTLEIQRTEQGDSAMYLCASSYWSNTEAFFGQGTRLTVV.